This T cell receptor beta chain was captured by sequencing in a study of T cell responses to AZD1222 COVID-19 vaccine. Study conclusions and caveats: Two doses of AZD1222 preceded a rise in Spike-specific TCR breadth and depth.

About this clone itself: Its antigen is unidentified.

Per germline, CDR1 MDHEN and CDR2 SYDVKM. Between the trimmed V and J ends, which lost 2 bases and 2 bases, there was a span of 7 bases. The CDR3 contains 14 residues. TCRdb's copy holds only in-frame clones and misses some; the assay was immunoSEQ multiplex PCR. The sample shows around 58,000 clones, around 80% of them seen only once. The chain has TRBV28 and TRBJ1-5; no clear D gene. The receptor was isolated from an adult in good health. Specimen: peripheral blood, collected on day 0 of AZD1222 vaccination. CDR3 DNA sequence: TGTGCCAGCAGTTTAGGTGGGCGCAATCAGCCCCAGCATTTT. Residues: CASSLGGRNQPQHF. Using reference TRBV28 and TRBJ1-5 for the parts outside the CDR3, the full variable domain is DVKVTQSSRYLVKRTGEKVFLECVQDMDHENMFWYRQDPGLGLRLIYFSYDVKMKEKGDIPEGYSVSREKKERFSLILESASTNQTSMYLCASSLGGRNQPQHFGDGTRLSIL.